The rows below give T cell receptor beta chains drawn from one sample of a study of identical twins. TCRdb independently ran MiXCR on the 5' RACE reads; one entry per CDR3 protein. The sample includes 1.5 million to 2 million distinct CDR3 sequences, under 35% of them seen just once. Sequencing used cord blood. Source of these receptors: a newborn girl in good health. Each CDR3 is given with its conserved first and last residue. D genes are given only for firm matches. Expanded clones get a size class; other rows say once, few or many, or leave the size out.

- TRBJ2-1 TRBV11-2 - TGTGCCAGCAGCCGCGGGTCCTTCCTTGATGAGCAGTTCTTC CASSRGSFLDEQFF
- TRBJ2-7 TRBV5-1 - TGCGTCAGCAGCAATCATCTCGACACCTACGAGCAGTACTTC CVSSNHLDTYEQYF
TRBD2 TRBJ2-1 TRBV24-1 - TGTGCCACCAGTGAGACTAGCGGGGGCAATGAGCAGTTCTTC CATSETSGGNEQFF
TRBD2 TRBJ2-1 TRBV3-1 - TGTGCCAGCAGCCAAGGCAGGACTAGCGGGAGAATGTGGAATGAGCAGTTCTTC CASSQGRTSGRMWNEQFF
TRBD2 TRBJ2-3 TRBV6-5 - TGTGCCAGCAGTTACGCTTCGAGGGGTCGGACTAGCGGAAGCACAGATACGCAGTATTTT CASSYASRGRTSGSTDTQYF
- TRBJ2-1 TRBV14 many TGTGCCAGCAGCCCGGGACTCTACAATGAGCAGTTCTTC CASSPGLYNEQFF
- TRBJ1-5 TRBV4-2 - TGTGCCAGCAGCCAAGATAGGGGAGGTCATCAGCCCCAGCATTTT CASSQDRGGHQPQHF
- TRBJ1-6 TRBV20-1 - TGCAGTGCCAATCGCGGCTTAGGTTCACCCCTCCACTTT CSANRGLGSPLHF
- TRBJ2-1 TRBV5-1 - TGCGCCAGCAGCTTGGTGGCAGGGAGCCACAATGAGCAGTTCTTC CASSLVAGSHNEQFF
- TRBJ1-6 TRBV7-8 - TGTGCCAGCAGCTTATGGTCGGGCGATAATTCACCCCTCCACTTT CASSLWSGDNSPLHF
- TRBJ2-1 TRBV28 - TGTGCCAGCAGGGCCGAGACTCCCTACAATGAGCAGTTCTTC CASRAETPYNEQFF
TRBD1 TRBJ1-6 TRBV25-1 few TGTGCCAGCAGTGGGCGGGACAGACCTAATTCACCCCTCCACTTT CASSGRDRPNSPLHF
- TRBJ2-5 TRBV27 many TGTGCCAGCAGCTCACAGGGAAGGGAGACCCAGTACTTC CASSSQGRETQYF
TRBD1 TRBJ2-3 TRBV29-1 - TGCAGCGTTTCCAGACGAGGGGGCAAGGATACGCAGTATTTT CSVSRRGGKDTQYF
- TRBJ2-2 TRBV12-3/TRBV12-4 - TGTGCCAGCAGTTTAGAAGTGGAGACCGGGGAGCTGTTTTTT CASSLEVETGELFF
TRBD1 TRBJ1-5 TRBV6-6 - TGTGCCAGCAGTTACTACAGGGGGCGTCAGCCCCAGCATTTT CASSYYRGRQPQHF
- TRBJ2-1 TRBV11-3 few TGTGCCAGCAGCTTACCCGGGGCTGACTCCTACAATGAGCAGTTCTTC CASSLPGADSYNEQFF
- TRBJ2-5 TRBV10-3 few TGTGCCATCGCTAAGTATCTTCCCGGACAGCAAGAGACCCAGTACTTC CAIAKYLPGQQETQYF
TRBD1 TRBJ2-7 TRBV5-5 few TGTGCCAGCAGCTTACAATTTCCGGGACAGGGCCACGAGCAGTACTTC CASSLQFPGQGHEQYF